One sample yielded the 32 T cell receptor beta chains listed below, sequenced in a study of blood T cell repertoires in COVID-19. Measured with immunoSEQ multiplex PCR; TCRdb has only the in-frame clones, and not every one. The repertoire has some 300,000 clones, around 90% of them found once; the top ten carry 3.5% to 4.5%. Sequencing used PBMCs or T cells enriched from blood (not recorded which). These receptors came from a woman in her late teens or twenties with acute COVID-19.

This clone was counted once. The chain combines TRBV7-9 with TRBJ1-1; 8 bases match TRBD1. Germline V gene sequence: CDR1 SEHNR, CDR2 FQNEAQ (reference sequence). V dropped 5 bases and J dropped 8; count of bases not matched to a gene: 13. The CDR3 has 15 residues. CDR3: CASSLGAQGAREAFF. The DNA of the CDR3 is TGTGCCAGCAGCCTCGGTGCCCAGGGGGCGAGGGAAGCTTTCTTT. Combining the CDR3 with reference TRBV7-9 and TRBJ1-1 gives the whole variable domain DTGVSQNPRHKITKRGQNVTFRCDPISEHNRLYWYRQTLGQGPEFLTYFQNEAQLEKSRLLSDRFSAERPKGSFSTLEIQRTEQGDSAMYLCASSLGAQGAREAFFGQGTRLTVV.

The chain employs TRBV27 and TRBJ2-2; D gene uncertain. CDR3 length: 16 residues. V lost 3 bases and J 1 base, leaving 12 bases between the germline ends. Germline CDR1 and CDR2: MNHEY and SMNVEV (reference sequence). CDR3 amino acids: CASSLSVQRNTGELFF. DNA of the CDR3: TGTGCCAGCAGTTTGTCAGTACAGAGGAACACCGGGGAGCTGTTTTTT.

The chain has TRBV9 and TRBJ2-7; D is uncertain. Germline lookup yields CDR1 SGDLS and CDR2 YYNGEE. Trimming took 4 bases from V and 5 from J, leaving 10 bases between them. CDR3 length: 12 residues. DNA for the CDR3: TGTGCCAGCAGCCCCCGTGAGGACGAGCAGTACTTC. Amino acids: CASSPREDEQYF.

This clone was counted once. V gene TRBV5-1 combines with J gene TRBJ2-2; 7 bases are shared with TRBD1. Looked up from germline, CDR1 is SGHRS and CDR2 is YFSETQ. V trimming: 7 bases; J trimming: 2 bases; junction bases outside the gene matches: 2. CDR3 length: 13 residues. CDR3 region: CASGQDNTGELFF. The CDR3 DNA follows: TGCGCCAGCGGACAGGACAACACCGGGGAGCTGTTTTTT.

CDR3 nucleotides: TGCAGCGTCAGGGGGCGCGGAGGGGGAGAGACCCAGTACTTC. Residues: CSVRGRGGGETQYF. The chain couples TRBV29-1 to TRBJ2-5, with 8 bases lining up with TRBD1. This CDR3 has 14 residues. Trimming removed 6 bases from V and 4 bases from J; junction bases left unmatched: 10. CDR1 and CDR2 from the germline V gene are SQVTM and ANQGSEA.

The V gene is TRBV29-1, the J gene TRBJ2-1, with TRBD2 matching over 12 bases. CDR1 is SQVTM and CDR2 is ANQGSEA in the germline V gene. V shed 5 bases, J shed 10 bases, and the junction held 9 bases outside the gene matches. The CDR3 is 14 amino acids. The CDR3 here is CSVTQLAGGREQFF. The DNA of the CDR3 is TGCAGCGTTACTCAACTAGCGGGAGGTCGGGAGCAGTTCTTC.

The chain recombines TRBV11-3 with TRBJ2-1, with 10 positions matching TRBD2. Germline loops: CDR1 SGHNT, CDR2 YENEEA. The CDR3 extends over 17 amino acids. The V segment lost 1 base and the J segment 5 bases; nucleotides outside the gene matches: 8. The DNA for the CDR3 is TGTGCCAGCAGCTTAGGAATGCTAGCGGGAGTGGACAATGAGCAGTTCTTC. Translation gives CASSLGMLAGVDNEQFF.

This sequence joins TRBV6-5 and TRBJ1-5; 7 nucleotides align to TRBD1. The CDR3 loop spans 13 amino acids. Per germline, CDR1 MNHEY and CDR2 SVGAGI. V was clipped by 5 bases and J by 6 bases; unmatched bases: 4. The CDR3, as DNA: TGTGCCAGCAGTCAGACAGGGATTCAGCCCCAGCATTTT. Translating it yields CASSQTGIQPQHF.

This sequence joins TRBV28 and TRBJ1-2; D unresolved. V was clipped by 11 bases and J by 4 bases, with 8 bases between them. CDR1 is MDHEN, CDR2 SYDVKM, per germline. The CDR3 spans 10 residues. The CDR3 nucleotides read TGTGCCGCACTAGGCTATGGCTACACCTTC. This translates into CAALGYGYTF.

The chain is built from TRBV5-1 and TRBJ2-5, with TRBD2 identical over 8 bases. In germline, CDR1 is SGHRS, CDR2 YFSETQ. V dropped 2 bases and J dropped 2; count of bases not matched to a gene: 8. The CDR3 has 16 residues. CDR3 region: CASSFGNSGVQETQYF. CDR3 nucleotide sequence: TGCGCCAGCAGCTTCGGGAATAGCGGGGTTCAAGAGACCCAGTACTTC.

The sample holds one count of this clone. The chain recombines TRBV28 with TRBJ1-5, with 7 bases aligning to TRBD1. Germline CDR1 MDHEN, CDR2 SYDVKM. The junction had 3 bases not matched to a gene; V was cut back by 0 bases and J by 1 base. The CDR3 has 16 amino acids. CDR3 protein: CASSLWEGASNQPQHF. The CDR3 nucleotides read TGTGCCAGCAGTTTATGGGAGGGGGCAAGCAATCAGCCCCAGCATTTT.

The chain joins TRBV19 to TRBJ1-3; 9 bases align to TRBD1. This CDR3 is 14 amino acids long. Trimming at V came to 5 bases and at J to 9 bases, leaving 8 bases not matched to a gene. Germline CDR1 reads LNHDA; CDR2 reads SQIVND (reference sequence). In nucleotides, the CDR3 is TGTGCCAGTAGTGCGGACAGGGGTACGGTCACCATATATTTT. Its protein product is CASSADRGTVTIYF.

V and J are TRBV7-9 and TRBJ1-2; D is ambiguous. CDR3 length: 17 residues. Germline CDR1 is SEHNR and CDR2 is FQNEAQ (reference sequence). V lost 6 bases and J 3 bases, leaving 23 bases between the germline ends. The CDR3 loop reads CASSSAGWEAVHYGYTF. The CDR3 nucleotides read TGTGCCAGCAGTTCCGCTGGGTGGGAGGCGGTTCACTATGGCTACACCTTC.

J is TRBJ1-5 and V is TRBV30, with 8 bases aligning to TRBD1. Germline CDR1 and CDR2: GTSNPN and SVGIG (reference sequence). The CDR3 extends over 13 amino acids. V lost 5 bases to trimming and J lost 3 bases; unmatched junction nucleotides: 3. In nucleotides, the CDR3 is TGTGCCTGGGGGACAGGTAACAATCAGCCCCAGCATTTT. Protein: CAWGTGNNQPQHF.

CDR3 amino acids: CASSLSGINEKLFF. CDR3 DNA sequence: TGTGCCAGCAGCTTATCGGGGATTAATGAAAAACTGTTTTTT. V and J are TRBV7-2 and TRBJ1-4, with unresolved D. Germline loops: CDR1 SGHTA, CDR2 FQGNSA. V dropped 2 bases and J dropped 4 bases, with 8 bases sitting between them. CDR3 length: 14 amino acids.

In regard to this clone: The identical CDR3 is also encoded by other nucleotide sequences in the sample. This sequence joins TRBV27 and TRBJ1-5; 8 nucleotides match TRBD1. The CDR3 extends over 14 amino acids. The junction had 0 bases not matched to a gene; V was cut back by 3 bases and J by 2 bases. Germline assignment: CDR1 MNHEY and CDR2 SMNVEV (reference sequence). DNA of the CDR3: TGTGCCAGCAGTTTGGACAGGGGCAATCAGCCCCAGCATTTT. It specifies CASSLDRGNQPQHF.

J is TRBJ2-7 and V is TRBV21-1; the tabulated D call, TRBD2, remains unverified against the DNA. TRBV21-1 is an annotated pseudogene. CDR3 length equals 13 residues. CDR3 region: CASSPASSYEQYF. For the CDR3, the DNA is TGTGCCAGCAGCCCCGCGAGCTCCTACGAGCAGTACTTC.

CDR3 in amino acids: CASRSGNSPLHF. CDR3 in DNA: TGTGCCAGCAGATCAGGGAATTCACCCCTCCACTTT. The chain couples TRBV27 to TRBJ1-6, with a possible D match to TRBD1 (5 bases). V was pared by 6 bases and J by 7 bases, with 7 bases between. Germline V gives CDR1 MNHEY, CDR2 SMNVEV (reference sequence). The CDR3 runs 12 residues.

The chain employs TRBV7-2 and TRBJ1-5; 9 nucleotides align to TRBD1. This CDR3 has 19 amino acids. V was clipped by 0 bases and J by 6 bases; unmatched bases: 15. Germline V gene data show CDR1 as SGHTA and CDR2 as FQGNSA. The CDR3: CASSLASIGQGLEGQPQHF. CDR3 sequence (DNA): TGTGCCAGCAGCTTAGCCAGTATTGGACAGGGGCTCGAGGGTCAGCCCCAGCATTTT. Variable domain in full (rest from reference TRBV7-2 and TRBJ1-5): GAGVSQSPSNKVTEKGKDVELRCDPISGHTALYWYRQSLGQGLEFLIYFQGNSAPDKSGLPSDRFSAERTGGSVSTLTIQRTQQEDSAVYLCASSLASIGQGLEGQPQHFGDGTRLSIL.

This clone has a single count. CDR3 bases: TGTGCCAGCAGCGAGACCGGGACAGGGAGTTCACCCCTCCACTTT. This codes for CASSETGTGSSPLHF. The chain recombines TRBV6-2 or TRBV6-3 with TRBJ1-6, with TRBD1 matching 9 bases. The CDR3 has 15 amino acids. The junction had 9 bases not matched to a gene; V was cut back by 6 bases and J by 9 bases. Germline CDR1 is MNHEY and CDR2 is SVGEGT.

J is TRBJ2-1 and V is TRBV6-5; weak D call: TRBD2 (6 bases). V was cut by 4 bases and J by 5 bases, with 15 bases left in between. The germline V gene encodes CDR1 MNHEY and CDR2 SVGAGI. This CDR3 contains 15 residues. DNA for the CDR3: TGTGCCAGCAGTTTCACATGGAGGGTCCACAATGAGCAGTTCTTC. It translates to CASSFTWRVHNEQFF.

This clone was observed once. The V and J genes are TRBV7-9 and TRBJ1-1, with TRBD1 identical over 8 bases. The germline V gene has CDR1 SEHNR and CDR2 FQNEAQ (reference sequence). After removal of 5 bases from V and 7 bases from J, the junction contained 9 bases not matched to a gene. CDR3 length: 14 residues. This chain's CDR3 is CASSPRQGSGEAFF. The CDR3 nucleotides read TGTGCCAGCAGCCCGAGACAGGGGTCGGGTGAAGCTTTCTTT.

J is TRBJ2-1 and V is TRBV2; TRBD2 is a possible D gene (6 bases). This CDR3 is built from 17 residues. CDR1 and CDR2 (germline): SNHLY, FYNNEI. V was trimmed by 6 bases and J by 2 bases, leaving 20 bases between them. CDR3 region: CASSRLAASDAYNEQFF. The DNA of the CDR3 is TGTGCCAGCAGCCGGTTAGCGGCTAGCGATGCCTACAATGAGCAGTTCTTC.

The rearrangement uses TRBV6-5 and TRBJ2-2; 7 nucleotides line up with TRBD2. The germline V gene encodes CDR1 MNHEY and CDR2 SVGAGI. The trim removed 5 bases at V and 6 bases at J, leaving 9 bases unmatched. The CDR3 consists of 15 residues. The CDR3 loop is CASSQPSGGAGELFF. CDR3 DNA sequence: TGTGCCAGCAGTCAACCTAGCGGTGGGGCCGGGGAGCTGTTTTTT.

The chain has TRBV5-1 and TRBJ1-1, with D possibly being TRBD1 (5 bases). The length of the CDR3 is 12 residues. V was cut by 4 bases and J by 1 base, with 5 bases left in between. The germline V gene has CDR1 SGHRS and CDR2 YFSETQ. Written as DNA, the CDR3 is TGCGCCAGCAGCCAGGGGAACACTGAAGCTTTCTTT. Protein product: CASSQGNTEAFF.

The chain employs TRBV6-2 or TRBV6-3 and TRBJ1-5, with TRBD1 as a possible D gene (5 bases). Germline assignment: CDR1 MNHEY and CDR2 SVGEGT. The CDR3 covers 13 residues. Trimming left V 9 bases short and J 4 bases short, with 13 bases between. CDR3 in amino acids: CASSATENQPQHF. The DNA for the CDR3 is TGTGCCAGTAGCGCGACAGAGAATCAGCCCCAGCATTTT.

The V gene is TRBV7-6, the J gene TRBJ2-7; TRBD1 agrees at 7 bases. V shed 6 bases, J shed 0 bases, and the junction held 11 bases outside the gene matches. This CDR3 has 16 amino acids. The germline V gene has CDR1 SGHVS and CDR2 FNYEAQ. CDR3 loop: CASSPPGDSSSYEQYF. The CDR3 bases are TGTGCCAGCAGTCCACCCGGGGACAGCAGCTCCTACGAGCAGTACTTC.

The chain combines TRBV4-1 with TRBJ2-7; 9 bases are shared with TRBD2. Germline trimming cut 0 bases from V and 2 bases from J; bases unmatched to any gene: 8. The germline CDR1 and CDR2 sequences are MGHRA and YSYEKL. CDR3 size: 17 residues. This CDR3 is CASSQDVQREVPYEQYF. DNA of the CDR3: TGCGCCAGCAGCCAAGATGTTCAGCGGGAGGTGCCCTACGAGCAGTACTTC.

This clone showed up just a few times. This rearrangement joins TRBV28 to TRBJ1-1; D gene uncertain. The CDR3 is 15 amino acids. Germline V gene sequence: CDR1 MDHEN, CDR2 SYDVKM. The V end lost 5 bases, the J end lost 4 bases, and 17 bases lay between the germline ends. CDR3 residues: CASSPRGILGTEAFF. Here the CDR3 DNA reads TGTGCCAGCAGTCCCCGGGGAATTCTAGGCACTGAAGCTTTCTTT.

The chain joins TRBV7-6 to TRBJ2-7; 9 nucleotides line up with TRBD2. In germline, CDR1 is SGHVS, CDR2 FNYEAQ. The CDR3 runs 18 residues. V shed 3 bases, J shed 5 bases, and the junction held 17 bases outside the gene matches. The DNA of the CDR3 is TGTGCCAGCAGCTTGTCACCCCCGCAGCGGGAGGTTAAGGACGAGCAGTACTTC. Amino acids: CASSLSPPQREVKDEQYF.

The chain recombines TRBV29-1 with TRBJ1-5, with D uncertain. Germline CDR1 and CDR2: SQVTM and ANQGSEA. Trimming removed 7 bases at V and 5 bases at J, with 18 bases between. This CDR3 is built from 14 residues. The CDR3 loop is CSAKRWQPDQPQHF. The CDR3, as DNA: TGCAGCGCCAAGCGGTGGCAGCCTGATCAGCCCCAGCATTTT. Full variable domain (remainder filled in from reference TRBV29-1 and TRBJ1-5): SAVISQKPSRDICQRGTSLTIQCQVDSQVTMMFWYRQQPGQSLTLIATANQGSEATYESGFVIDKFPISRPNLTFSTLTVSNMSPEDSSIYLCSAKRWQPDQPQHFGDGTRLSIL.

This clone was seen once. The chain joins TRBV5-1 to TRBJ1-1; 10 bases agree with TRBD1. Per the germline V gene, CDR1 is SGHRS and CDR2 is YFSETQ. V gave up 0 bases and J gave up 3 bases; unmatched junction bases: 2. The CDR3 length is 15 residues. CDR3 in DNA: TGCGCCAGCAGCTTGGTTGGACAGGGGGACACTGAAGCTTTCTTT. It specifies CASSLVGQGDTEAFF.